This TCR beta chain was captured by sequencing in a study of T cells in localized non-small cell lung cancer. Remarks on this clone: Its cognate antigen is unknown.

Here immunoSEQ multiplex PCR was the method, and the copy in TCRdb shows in-frame clones only, minus some. The table shows around 70,000 clones, with 85% to 90% occurring only once. Per germline, CDR1 MNHEY and CDR2 SVGAGI. V was cut by 11 bases and J by 14 bases, with 18 bases left in between. The CDR3 consists of 10 residues. Study results and caveats: The greatest T cell clonality was found in uninvolved adjacent lung (higher than in tumor).

The sequence was collected from a male donor older than 55 with stage III squamous cell lung carcinoma. This sequence joins TRBV6-5 and TRBJ1-2; a weak D match, TRBD1 (5 bases). Material: peripheral blood, obtained before any cancer treatment. This chain's CDR3 is CAVKGLSLTF. CDR3 sequence (DNA): TGTGCCGTTAAGGGGCTATCCTTAACCTTC.